This TCR beta chain stems from a study of blood T cell repertoires in COVID-19. Study-level information: The origin of the acute and convalescent COVID-19 samples was the United States, Italy and Spain. The cDNA or gDNA used as material had been derived from T cells, B-cell-depleted T cells, or PBMCs.

Per the study methods: The authors estimated nucleated cell counts from reference gene primer amplification. Sequenced by immunoSEQ multiplex PCR; TCRdb stores in-frame clones only, minus some. D and trimming come from the DNA, and the V and J calls and clone size come from that table. The profile covers about 140,000 clones, with 75% to 85% appearing a single time and approximately 3.4% taken by the ten largest. J was trimmed by 3 bases and V by 4 bases; bases with no gene match: 17. The germline V gene encodes CDR1 SEHNR and CDR2 FQNEAQ (reference sequence). CDR3 size: 18 residues. This chain links TRBV7-9 with TRBJ1-2; TRBD1 aligns across 7 bases. Sample: peripheral blood. This clonotype originated in a man in his 70s who had recovered from COVID-19. CDR3 in amino acids: CASSSTRTITGDYYGYTF. The CDR3 bases are TGTGCCAGCAGCTCCACCCGCACAATCACAGGGGACTACTATGGCTACACCTTC.